Below, 28 T cell receptor beta chains from the same sample are listed, as sequenced in a study of blood T cell repertoires in COVID-19. The table came from immunoSEQ multiplex PCR; TCRdb's copy has only in-frame clones and leaves some out. The sample gives fewer than 350,000 clones, approximately 91% of which show up once; approximately 2.5% is in the top ten. Sequencing used PBMCs or T cells enriched from blood (not recorded which). The receptors originated from a middle-aged woman with acute COVID-19.

A note on this clone: This CDR3 is also generated by other DNA sequences in the sample. The CDR3 region has the DNA TGTGCCAGCTCCCCCGACAGGAACTATGGCTACACCTTC. Encoded protein: CASSPDRNYGYTF. This chain connects TRBV18 to TRBJ1-2, with TRBD1 as a possible D gene (6 bases). The CDR3 covers 13 residues. CDR1 and CDR2 from the germline V gene are KGHSH and LQKENI. The V and J ends lost 6 bases and 2 bases respectively, with 10 bases between them.

The gene calls are TRBV2 and TRBJ1-1; tentative D call: TRBD1 (6 bases). The V end lost 3 bases, the J end lost 7 bases, and 9 bases lay between the germline ends. This CDR3 is 12 amino acids long. CDR1 SNHLY and CDR2 FYNNEI come from the germline V gene. The CDR3 loop is CASSDGGREAFF. CDR3 nucleotides: TGTGCCAGCAGTGACGGGGGGCGTGAAGCTTTCTTT.

This chain connects TRBV3-1 (or the pseudogene TRBV3-2) to TRBJ1-5; 8 nucleotides match TRBD1. There are 14 residues in the CDR3. Germline values: CDR1 LGHDT, CDR2 YNNKEL (reference sequence). The J segment lost 6 bases and the V segment lost 4 bases, leaving 5 bases of the junction unmatched. The chain's CDR3 is CASSPRGLLQPQHF. DNA for the CDR3: TGTGCCAGCAGCCCCAGGGGGCTGCTTCAGCCCCAGCATTTT.

The V gene is TRBV5-8, the J gene TRBJ1-3; D possibly corresponds to TRBD1 (5 bases). The CDR3 length is 14 residues. Germline CDR1 SGHTS, CDR2 YDEGEE. The V and J ends lost 4 bases and 2 bases respectively, with 10 bases between them. The CDR3 protein is CASSGGVTGNTIYF. DNA for the CDR3: TGTGCCAGCAGCGGGGGGGTGACTGGAAACACCATATATTTT.

The chain couples TRBV30 to TRBJ1-6; D is perhaps TRBD1 (5 bases). V was trimmed by 6 bases and J by 5 bases, leaving 17 bases between them. In germline, CDR1 is GTSNPN, CDR2 SVGIG (reference sequence). The CDR3 extends over 15 amino acids. The DNA of the CDR3 is TGTGCCTGTCCCACGCAGGGATCCAATAATTCACCCCTCCACTTT. This gives the protein CACPTQGSNNSPLHF.

This clone has more than one count but fewer than ten. The chain is built from TRBV15 and TRBJ2-5; 10 nucleotides agree with TRBD1. The CDR3 has 15 amino acids. CDR1 is LNHNV and CDR2 is YYDKDF in the germline V gene (reference sequence). V shed 3 bases, J shed 4 bases, and the junction held 5 bases outside the gene matches. The CDR3 DNA sequence: TGTGCCACCAGCAGGCAGGGACAGGGGAGAGAGACCCAGTACTTC. Encoded protein: CATSRQGQGRETQYF.

The CDR3 DNA is TGTGCCAGCAGTGATCAAGGGACAGAGTACGAGCAGTACTTC. Residues: CASSDQGTEYEQYF. The V and J genes are TRBV25-1 and TRBJ2-7, with 7 positions matching TRBD1. This CDR3 has 14 amino acids. CDR1 and CDR2 (germline): MGHDK, SYGVNS. The ends lost 3 bases at V and 4 bases at J; junction bases unmatched: 6.

The J gene is TRBJ2-3, the V gene TRBV6-1, with D unresolved. The CDR3 loop spans 14 amino acids. Trimming took off 1 base at V and 8 bases at J, with 13 bases between the two ends. Germline CDR1 and CDR2: MNHNS and SASEGT. This CDR3 is CASSEDIVYGTQYF. CDR3 nucleotide sequence: TGTGCCAGCAGTGAAGATATTGTCTACGGTACGCAGTATTTT.

The J gene is TRBJ2-3, the V gene TRBV12-3 or TRBV12-4, with D perhaps TRBD2 (6 bases). The CDR3 has 13 amino acids. The V and J ends lost 5 bases and 4 bases respectively, with 10 bases between them. CDR3 nucleotides: TGTGCCAGCAGTCCTAGCGTTGCAGATACGCAGTATTTT. Translated, it gives CASSPSVADTQYF.

The rearrangement joins TRBV27 to TRBJ1-4; D is unresolved. Germline CDR1 MNHEY, CDR2 SMNVEV (reference sequence). The CDR3 is 15 residues long. Trimming pared 2 bases from V and 0 bases from J, leaving 7 bases between. The CDR3 DNA reads TGTGCCAGCAGTTTACAGTTTGCAACTAATGAAAAACTGTTTTTT. This codes for CASSLQFATNEKLFF.

This rearrangement joins TRBV4-1 to TRBJ1-2, with D possibly matching TRBD1 (6 bases). The CDR3 length is 15 residues. Trimming shortened V by 3 bases and J by 8 bases, and 19 bases separated the two germline ends. Germline V lookup: CDR1 MGHRA, CDR2 YSYEKL. CDR3 amino acids: CASSQYKGDSRGYTF. The DNA of the CDR3 is TGCGCCAGCAGCCAGTATAAGGGGGATTCGAGAGGCTACACCTTC.

The V and J genes are TRBV6-5 and TRBJ1-6; D call uncertain. The CDR3 runs to 14 residues. Trimming removed 6 bases at V and 7 bases at J, with 13 bases between. CDR1 MNHEY and CDR2 SVGAGI come from the germline V gene. CDR3 nucleotides: TGTGCCAGCAGGCCAGGTCTGATAAATTCACCCCTCCACTTT. It yields the protein CASRPGLINSPLHF.

This clone came up a few times. The chain couples TRBV5-1 to TRBJ1-2, with TRBD1 identical over 7 bases. There are 14 residues in the CDR3. The V and J ends lost 0 bases and 8 bases, in that order; junction bases with no gene match: 7. Looked up from germline, CDR1 is SGHRS and CDR2 is YFSETQ. CDR3 in DNA: TGCGCCAGCAGCTTGGCCACAGGGGAAGGCGGCTACACCTTC. Its translation is CASSLATGEGGYTF. Using reference TRBV5-1 and TRBJ1-2 for the parts outside the CDR3, the full variable domain is KAGVTQTPRYLIKTRGQQVTLSCSPISGHRSVSWYQQTPGQGLQFLFEYFSETQRNKGNFPGRFSGRQFSNSRSEMNVSTLELGDSALYLCASSLATGEGGYTFGSGTRLTVV.

The J gene is TRBJ1-3, the V gene TRBV9; the D gene is possibly TRBD1 (6 bases). Germline loops: CDR1 SGDLS, CDR2 YYNGEE. The CDR3 sequence is 15 residues long. The V end was cut by 4 bases, the J end by 3 bases, with 14 bases between. For the CDR3, the DNA is TGTGCCAGCAGCTCAAGGACAGCGTTTGGAAACACCATATATTTT. Translation gives CASSSRTAFGNTIYF.

This clone has just a few counts. The rearrangement uses TRBV30 and TRBJ2-1, with 7 bases aligning to TRBD2. J lost 6 bases, V lost 3 bases, and 5 bases had no gene match. The CDR3 has 13 residues. Germline lookup yields CDR1 GTSNPN and CDR2 SVGIG (reference sequence). This CDR3 is CAWRPSGGNEQFF. CDR3 nucleotides: TGTGCCTGGAGGCCTAGCGGCGGCAATGAGCAGTTCTTC.

This sequence joins TRBV29-1 and TRBJ1-2; TRBD1 matches at 8 bases. This CDR3 comprises 13 residues. CDR1 and CDR2 from the germline V gene are SQVTM and ANQGSEA. V lost 6 bases and J lost 4; bases outside the gene matches: 7. CDR3 region: CSVVDRGLYGYTF. CDR3 bases: TGCAGCGTAGTAGACAGGGGACTCTATGGCTACACCTTC.

With regard to this clone: Distinct nucleotide sequences in the sample also encode this CDR3. V is TRBV2 and J is TRBJ2-7, with 11 bases matching TRBD2. V lost 6 bases to trimming and J lost 3 bases; unmatched junction nucleotides: 1. Germline lookup yields CDR1 SNHLY and CDR2 FYNNEI. CDR3 length equals 13 residues. The CDR3 DNA follows: TGTGCCAGCAGGGGGACTAGCGGCTACGAGCAGTACTTC. Amino acid sequence: CASRGTSGYEQYF.

The V gene is TRBV2, the J gene TRBJ1-4; D gene unclear. V dropped 5 bases and J dropped 8 bases, with 12 bases sitting between them. The CDR3 consists of 13 residues. Germline-derived CDR1 and CDR2 are SNHLY and FYNNEI. CDR3 region: CASSQLPREKLFF. The CDR3 nucleotides are TGTGCCAGCAGTCAACTACCACGCGAAAAACTGTTTTTT.

This rearrangement joins TRBV6-5 to TRBJ1-6; perhaps TRBD1 as D (6 bases). The CDR3 covers 13 residues. V was trimmed by 6 bases and J by 11 bases, leaving 14 bases between them. Germline CDR1 MNHEY, CDR2 SVGAGI. CDR3 DNA: TGTGCCAGCAGGCCACAGGGATCTACACCCCTCCACTTT. It codes for CASRPQGSTPLHF.

This clone was counted once. The chain couples TRBV2 to TRBJ1-4; D possibly corresponds to TRBD1 (6 bases). This CDR3 spans 16 amino acids. Between the trimmed V and J ends, which lost 3 bases and 3 bases, there was a span of 14 bases. CDR1 and CDR2 from the germline V gene are SNHLY and FYNNEI. CDR3 region: CASSDLGAASNEKLFF. As DNA, the CDR3 is TGTGCCAGCAGTGATCTGGGGGCCGCTTCTAATGAAAAACTGTTTTTT.

This chain connects TRBV6-1 to TRBJ2-7; a weak D match, TRBD2 (6 bases). V lost 3 bases, J lost 0 bases, and 6 bases lay in between. This CDR3 is built from 13 residues. Per germline, CDR1 MNHNS and CDR2 SASEGT. The CDR3 here is CASSERGSYEQYF. CDR3 DNA sequence: TGTGCCAGCAGTGAGCGGGGCTCCTACGAGCAGTACTTC.

This chain uses TRBV30 with TRBJ1-1; no clear D. V lost 0 bases and J 9 bases, leaving 17 bases between the germline ends. This CDR3 spans 14 amino acids. Germline V lookup: CDR1 GTSNPN, CDR2 SVGIG (reference sequence). CDR3 nucleotide sequence: TGTGCCTGGAGTGTACCGGGGATTCAGGTTCAAGCTTTCTTT. It yields the protein CAWSVPGIQVQAFF.

The V call is TRBV27, the J call TRBJ2-3; D ambiguous. The CDR3 covers 14 residues. V was pared by 9 bases and J by 0 bases, with 13 bases between. Germline V gene sequence: CDR1 MNHEY, CDR2 SMNVEV (reference sequence). The CDR3 region is CASSPRQSTDTQYF. CDR3 sequence (DNA): TGTGCCAGTAGTCCGAGGCAGAGCACAGATACGCAGTATTTT.

In DNA, the CDR3 is TGTGCCAGCAGCGTACGCCTAACAGGGGGCAATGGCTACACCTTC. The encoded protein is CASSVRLTGGNGYTF. The chain employs TRBV9 and TRBJ1-2, with 9 nucleotides matching TRBD1. The CDR3 sequence is 15 residues long. V gave up 1 base and J gave up 6 bases; unmatched junction bases: 7. The V gene's germline CDR1 is SGDLS and CDR2 YYNGEE.

This chain uses TRBV21-1 with TRBJ1-1. TRBV21-1 is recorded as a pseudogene. The CDR3 is 14 residues long. In DNA, the CDR3 is TGTGCCAGCAGCCCCCGAAGCGGGACCACTGAAGCTTTCTTT. It yields the protein CASSPRSGTTEAFF.

This chain links TRBV6-5 with TRBJ1-6; possibly TRBD1 for D (5 bases). CDR3 length: 15 amino acids. The germline V gene encodes CDR1 MNHEY and CDR2 SVGAGI. V lost 8 bases and J lost 7, with 18 bases in between. The CDR3 nucleotides read TGTGCCAGCGCGGGGGTGACCGGGACCAATTCACCCCTCCACTTT. Its protein is CASAGVTGTNSPLHF.

The V and J genes are TRBV6-6 and TRBJ2-3; 7 bases are a match to TRBD2. Per the germline V gene, CDR1 is MNHNY and CDR2 is SVGAGI (reference sequence). The CDR3 runs 16 residues. With 6 bases clipped from V and 1 base from J, the junction kept 10 bases outside the gene matches. Here the CDR3 reads CASSLRPAGGTDTQYF. In DNA form, the CDR3 reads TGTGCCAGCAGCCTGCGGCCGGCGGGGGGCACAGATACGCAGTATTTT.

This chain connects TRBV13 to TRBJ2-2; TRBD2 might be the D (6 bases). Germline loops: CDR1 PRHDT, CDR2 FYEKMQ (reference sequence). Trimming removed 5 bases at V and 6 bases at J, with 16 bases between. The CDR3 runs 15 residues. The CDR3 sequence: CASSRGVGLPGELFF. In DNA, the CDR3 is TGTGCCAGCAGCCGCGGGGTGGGTTTACCCGGGGAGCTGTTTTTT. Combining the CDR3 with reference TRBV13 and TRBJ2-2 gives the whole variable domain AAGVIQSPRHLIKEKRETATLKCYPIPRHDTVYWYQQGPGQDPQFLISFYEKMQSDKGSIPDRFSAQQFSDYHSELNMSSLELGDSALYFCASSRGVGLPGELFFGEGSRLTVL.